This is a list of T cell receptor beta chains from one sample in a study of T cells in Graves' hyperthyroidism and ophthalmopathy. Each CDR3 protein gets one entry after TCRdb re-called the multiplex PCR reads with MiXCR. Of fewer than 850,000 distinct CDR3 sequences in the sample, approximately 15% are singletons; the top ten hold around 16%. Sequenced sample: blood. These receptors all stem from a man aged 45-65 years with Graves' hyperthyroidism. Both conserved end residues are part of each CDR3. Each record gives: D gene, J gene, V gene, clone size, CDR3 DNA, CDR3 protein. D genes are given only for firm matches. Only some rows state a clone size, as once, few, many or a class for expanded clones.

TRBD1 | TRBJ1-3 | TRBV12-3/TRBV12-4 | few | TGTGCCAGCAGTCAGACAGGGATCAGAAACACCATATATTTT | CASSQTGIRNTIYF
TRBD2 | TRBJ2-1 | TRBV5-6 | many | TGTGCCAGCAGCGGCGGACTAGTCGACGTATCTGAGCAGTTCTTC | CASSGGLVDVSEQFF
. | TRBJ1-1 | TRBV19 | . | TGTGCCAGTACCCCAGTCGACGAAAGGCGGAACACTGAAGCTTTCTTT | CASTPVDERRNTEAFF
. | TRBJ1-2 | TRBV30 | . | TGTGCCTGGAGTAGAGGCCTGTATGGCTACACCTTC | CAWSRGLYGYTF
TRBD1 | TRBJ2-7 | TRBV4-3 | few | TGCGCCAGCAGCCAAGAAGGGGACAGTCGCTACGAGCAGTACTTC | CASSQEGDSRYEQYF
TRBD1 | TRBJ1-5 | TRBV30 | many | TGTGCCTGGAGGGTAGGGGGCGCCGGCAATCAGCCCCAGCATTTT | CAWRVGGAGNQPQHF
. | TRBJ2-4 | TRBV18 | many | TGTGCCAGCTCACCCCGGGGGGCAGCACTAGCCAAAAACATTCAGTACTTC | CASSPRGAALAKNIQYF
. | TRBJ1-1 | TRBV28 | . | TGTGCCAGCAGTTTAATAGGCTTTGAAGCTTTCTTT | CASSLIGFEAFF
TRBD1 | TRBJ1-1 | TRBV20-1 | . | TGCAGTGCTGCACAGGGGCTGAACACTGAAGCTTTCTTT | CSAAQGLNTEAFF
. | TRBJ2-7 | TRBV29-1 | . | TGCAGCGTTCGCGACGGGATTCCTTACGAGCAGTACTTC | CSVRDGIPYEQYF
TRBD2 | TRBJ2-5 | TRBV9 | . | TGTGCCAGCAGCACCGCGGGGGGCAGCGGGGAGACCCAGTACTTC | CASSTAGGSGETQYF
TRBD1 | TRBJ1-6 | TRBV6-1 | . | TGTGCCAGCAGTTATCGGGACAGGGGATATAATTCACCCCTCCACTTT | CASSYRDRGYNSPLHF
TRBD2 | TRBJ2-2 | TRBV29-1 | many | TGCAGCGTTGATACTAGCGGAAACACCGGGGAGCTGTTTTTT | CSVDTSGNTGELFF
. | TRBJ2-7 | TRBV28 | many | TGTGCCAGCACCCCTACCGGGGGCCTCTACGAGCAGTACTTC | CASTPTGGLYEQYF
TRBD2 | TRBJ2-2 | TRBV30 | many | TGTGCCTGGACGGGGGGGACCGATGGGAACACCGGGGAGCTGTTTTTT | CAWTGGTDGNTGELFF
. | TRBJ1-4 | TRBV19 | few | TGTGCCAGTAGTACCCAGGGAGGGGCAACTAATGAAAAACTGTTTTTT | CASSTQGGATNEKLFF
TRBD1 | TRBJ2-3 | TRBV9 | . | TGTGCCAGCACCCGTAGGGGACAGGGCACAGATACGCAGTATTTT | CASTRRGQGTDTQYF
. | TRBJ2-1 | TRBV19 | . | TGTGCCAGTAGTAAGCAACAGGAAAGGATACGCTCCTACAATGAGCAGTTCTTC | CASSKQQERIRSYNEQFF
TRBD2 | TRBJ2-1 | TRBV27 | many | TGTGCCAGCAGTTCCCTGGGACTAGCGGGGTACAATGAGCAGTTCTTC | CASSSLGLAGYNEQFF
TRBD1 | TRBJ1-1 | TRBV5-1 | . | TGCGCCAGCAGCTTGCAGGGGGCAAGGGCCACTGAAGCTTTCTTT | CASSLQGARATEAFF
. | TRBJ2-3 | TRBV10-2 | . | TGCGCCAGCCGCCGGGAGCTAAGCACAGATACGCAGTATTTT | CASRRELSTDTQYF
. | TRBJ1-1 | TRBV19 | . | TGTGCCAGTAGTGAGCAGGCGTACACTGAAGCTTTCTTT | CASSEQAYTEAFF
TRBD1 | TRBJ1-1 | TRBV7-8 | many | TGTGCCAGCAGCTTAGTCGACAGGGGTCCGTTCACTGAAGCTTTCTTT | CASSLVDRGPFTEAFF
. | TRBJ2-7 | TRBV27 | . | TGTGCCAGCAGTTTCCAGTCCTCTGCCTACGAGCAGTACTTC | CASSFQSSAYEQYF
TRBD1 | TRBJ2-7 | TRBV5-1 | . | TGCGCCAGCAGCGAGTCCGGGACAGGGTTCGACGAGCAGTACTTC | CASSESGTGFDEQYF
. | TRBJ2-7 | TRBV2 | . | TGTGCCAGCAGTGGGGACTCCCTCGAGCAGTACTTC | CASSGDSLEQYF
TRBD1 | TRBJ1-2 | TRBV28 | many | TGTGCCAGCAGCATCAGATGGGACAGGACGAGAGCTGGCTACACCTTC | CASSIRWDRTRAGYTF
. | TRBJ1-5 | TRBV18 | many | TGTGCCAGCTCACCAAATTCTGGGGGCGGCAATCAGCCCCAGCATTTT | CASSPNSGGGNQPQHF
TRBD2 | TRBJ2-7 | TRBV6-1 | many | TGTGCCAGCAGTGAAGCGCTAGCGGGAGGAGAATCCTACGAGCAGTACTTC | CASSEALAGGESYEQYF
. | TRBJ2-1 | TRBV12-3/TRBV12-4 | . | TGTGTCAGCAGTTTGGGGGCGGGAGCGGGGGAGCAGTTCTTC | CVSSLGAGAGEQFF
. | TRBJ2-7 | TRBV20-1 | many | TGCAGTGCTAGTGAACCGAGCTTCGGCTACGAGCAGTACTTC | CSASEPSFGYEQYF
. | TRBJ2-5 | TRBV6-2/TRBV6-3 | few | TGTGCCAGACAGGGAGCGGGATTCAAGGAGACCCAGTACTTC | CARQGAGFKETQYF
. | TRBJ2-2 | TRBV7-6 | few | TGTGCCAGCAGCTTAGGACAGGTGACGAACACCGGGGAGCTGTTTTTT | CASSLGQVTNTGELFF
TRBD2 | TRBJ2-7 | TRBV20-1 | . | TGCAGTGCTTGGACTAGCGGGGGACTAAGGGAGCAGTACTTC | CSAWTSGGLREQYF
. | TRBJ1-2 | TRBV6-1 | . | TGTGCCACCTCGGGAGCCGAAAAAGACTCTCCATATGGCTACACCTTC | CATSGAEKDSPYGYTF
TRBD1 | TRBJ2-1 | TRBV2 | many | TGTGCCAGCAGTGAAGCGCTTGGGACAGGGGGCTATGAGCAGTTCTTC | CASSEALGTGGYEQFF
. | TRBJ2-2 | TRBV2 | few | TGTGCCAGCAGTGCTATACAGGGCAGCGGGGAGCTGTTTTTT | CASSAIQGSGELFF
. | TRBJ1-3 | TRBV28 | many | TGTGCCAGCAGTCACTATAGGGACTCTGGAAACACCATATATTTT | CASSHYRDSGNTIYF
. | TRBJ2-7 | TRBV30 | many | TGTGCCTGGAGTGTAACATATCCTTACGAGCAGTACTTC | CAWSVTYPYEQYF
. | TRBJ1-4 | TRBV24-1 | many | TGTGCCACCACCATGACCCGGCGAAATGAAAAACTGTTTTTT | CATTMTRRNEKLFF
TRBD2 | TRBJ2-1 | TRBV28 | many | TGTGCCAGCAGTTCTGGGACTAGCCCTTACAATGAGCAGTTCTTC | CASSSGTSPYNEQFF
. | TRBJ2-1 | TRBV5-6 | many | TGTGCCAGCAGCGGGACGGTGACGAACAATGAGCAGTTCTTC | CASSGTVTNNEQFF
. | TRBJ1-4 | TRBV28 | many | TGTGCCAGCAGGGGGGGTTTGGCTGAAAAACTGTTTTTT | CASRGGLAEKLFF
. | TRBJ1-2 | TRBV28 | . | TGTGCCAGCATCTATTCCGGGGCCGATGGCTACACCTTC | CASIYSGADGYTF
. | TRBJ1-5 | TRBV29-1 | . | TGCAGCGTTGGGGGACTCAATCAGCCCCAGCATTTT | CSVGGLNQPQHF
. | TRBJ2-2 | TRBV7-9 | . | TGTGCCAGCAGCAAACGGGGACTGTTTTTT | CASSKRGLFF
. | TRBJ2-7 | TRBV5-6 | many | TGTGCCAGCAGCCATGGGCTTGACACGAGCTCCTACGAGCAGTACTTC | CASSHGLDTSSYEQYF
. | TRBJ2-7 | TRBV27 | many | TGTGCCAGCAGTTTTGTGAGCGAAAAATACGAGCAGTACTTC | CASSFVSEKYEQYF
. | TRBJ2-2 | TRBV28 | many | TGTGCCAGCATCTCAGGACCAACCGGGGAGCTGTTTTTT | CASISGPTGELFF
. | TRBJ2-1 | TRBV12-3/TRBV12-4 | . | TGTGCCAGCAGGCCGACCCTAGGCCACAGGGCCAATGAGCAGTTCTTC | CASRPTLGHRANEQFF
. | TRBJ2-1 | TRBV30 | few | TGTGCCTGGAGTGTACTTGGAGGGGCGCGAAATGAGCAGTTCTTC | CAWSVLGGARNEQFF
TRBD2 | TRBJ2-1 | TRBV27 | many | TGTGCCAGCAGTTTGTGGGGACTAGCTGTTTCCTACAATGAGCAGTTCTTC | CASSLWGLAVSYNEQFF
. | TRBJ2-1 | TRBV6-5 | . | TGTGCCAGCAGTTACAGGGGGACTTACAATGAGCGGTTCTTC | CASSYRGTYNERFF
. | TRBJ1-1 | TRBV6-6 | . | TGTGCCAGCAGTTACTCGAGGTGGGCTACTGAAGCTTTCTTT | CASSYSRWATEAFF
TRBD1 | TRBJ2-5 | TRBV4-1 | . | TGCGCCAGCAGCCAAGAATCCAGGGGGAATCTTATGACCCAGTACTTC | CASSQESRGNLMTQYF